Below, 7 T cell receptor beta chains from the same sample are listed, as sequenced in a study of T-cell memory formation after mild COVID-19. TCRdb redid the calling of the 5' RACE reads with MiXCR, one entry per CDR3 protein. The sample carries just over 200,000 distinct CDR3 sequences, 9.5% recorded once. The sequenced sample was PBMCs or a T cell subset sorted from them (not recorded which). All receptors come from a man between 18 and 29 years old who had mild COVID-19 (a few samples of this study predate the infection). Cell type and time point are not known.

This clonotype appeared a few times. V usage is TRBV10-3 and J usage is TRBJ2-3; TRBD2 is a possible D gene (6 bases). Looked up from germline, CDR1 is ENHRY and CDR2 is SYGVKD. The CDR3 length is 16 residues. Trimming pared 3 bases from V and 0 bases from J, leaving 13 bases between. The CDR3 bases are TGTGCCATCAGTGAACCCCGCGGGGTGAGCACAGATACGCAGTATTTT. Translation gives CAISEPRGVSTDTQYF.

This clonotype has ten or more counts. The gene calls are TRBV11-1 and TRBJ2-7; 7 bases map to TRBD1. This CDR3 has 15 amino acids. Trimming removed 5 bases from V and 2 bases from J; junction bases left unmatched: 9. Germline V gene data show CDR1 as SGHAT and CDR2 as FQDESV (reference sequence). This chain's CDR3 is CASSLQGTLAYEQYV. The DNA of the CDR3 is TGTGCCAGCAGCCTACAGGGGACGTTAGCCTACGAGCAGTACGTC.

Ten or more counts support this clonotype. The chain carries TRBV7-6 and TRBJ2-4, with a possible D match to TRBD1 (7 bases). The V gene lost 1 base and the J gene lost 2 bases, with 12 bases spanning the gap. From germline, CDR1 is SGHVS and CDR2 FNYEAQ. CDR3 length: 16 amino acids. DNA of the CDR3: TGTGCCAGCAGCTTAGAGCCAGGGGGGACCAAAAACATTCAGTACTTC. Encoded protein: CASSLEPGGTKNIQYF.

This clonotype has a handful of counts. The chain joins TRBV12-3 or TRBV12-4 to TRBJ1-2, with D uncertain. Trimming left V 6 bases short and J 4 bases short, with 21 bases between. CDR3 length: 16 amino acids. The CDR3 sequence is CASSHGVSLRSYGYTF. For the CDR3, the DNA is TGTGCCAGCAGCCACGGGGTTTCTCTCAGGTCCTATGGCTACACCTTC.

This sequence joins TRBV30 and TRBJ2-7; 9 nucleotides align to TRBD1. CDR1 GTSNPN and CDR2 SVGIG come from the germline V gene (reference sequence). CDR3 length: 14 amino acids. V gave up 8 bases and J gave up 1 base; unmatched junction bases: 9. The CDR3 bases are TGTGCCGTATGTGACAGGGGGAATTCCTACGAGCAGTACTTC. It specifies CAVCDRGNSYEQYF.

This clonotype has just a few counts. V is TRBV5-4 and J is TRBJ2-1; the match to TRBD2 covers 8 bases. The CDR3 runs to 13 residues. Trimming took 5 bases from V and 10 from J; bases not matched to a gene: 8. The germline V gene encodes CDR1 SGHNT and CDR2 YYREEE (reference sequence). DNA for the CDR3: TGTGCCAGCAGGCGAGCGGGGGCAGGGGAGCAGTTCTTC. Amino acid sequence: CASRRAGAGEQFF.

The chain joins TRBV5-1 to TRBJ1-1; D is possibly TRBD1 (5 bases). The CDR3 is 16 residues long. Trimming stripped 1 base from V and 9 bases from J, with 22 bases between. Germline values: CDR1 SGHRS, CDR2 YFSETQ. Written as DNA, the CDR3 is TGCGCCAGCAGCTTGTGGCAGGGCGCATCAGGGCGAAAAGCTTTCTTT. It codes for CASSLWQGASGRKAFF. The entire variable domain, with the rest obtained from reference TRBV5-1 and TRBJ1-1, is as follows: KAGVTQTPRYLIKTRGQQVTLSCSPISGHRSVSWYQQTPGQGLQFLFEYFSETQRNKGNFPGRFSGRQFSNSRSEMNVSTLELGDSALYLCASSLWQGASGRKAFFGQGTRLTVV.